The 10 T cell receptor beta chains in this list originate from one sample, sequenced in a study of blood T cell repertoires in COVID-19. Produced via immunoSEQ multiplex PCR; TCRdb's table is partial and in-frame only. The table includes around 250,000 clones, 85% to 90% detected once. The sequenced sample consisted of peripheral blood. The receptors were gathered from a woman aged 55-70 years with COVID-19, enrolled during active disease.

The chain employs TRBV6-5 and TRBJ1-1; maybe TRBD1 (5 bases). Deletions cut 6 bases from V and 4 bases from J, with 12 bases between. The CDR3 has 13 residues. In germline, CDR1 is MNHEY, CDR2 SVGAGI. This CDR3 is CASRMPGGTEAFF. CDR3 in DNA: TGTGCCAGCAGGATGCCGGGGGGCACTGAAGCTTTCTTT.

The chain combines TRBV6-5 with TRBJ2-5; TRBD1 matches 9 bases. The germline gives CDR1 MNHEY, CDR2 SVGAGI. The CDR3 runs to 14 residues. Trimming at V came to 2 bases and at J to 12 bases, leaving 10 bases not matched to a gene. CDR3 sequence (DNA): TGTGCCAGCAGTTACGCGCAGAGGACAGGGGTCGAGTACTTC. As protein: CASSYAQRTGVEYF.

The chain joins TRBV4-2 to TRBJ1-2; TRBD1 matches 10 bases. The germline V gene has CDR1 LGHNA and CDR2 YNFKEQ. The CDR3 covers 15 residues. With V trimmed by 3 bases and J by 7 bases, 8 bases remained unmatched. The CDR3 nucleotides are TGTGCCAGCAGCCAGGAAGACAGGGGGCAGGGTGGCTACACCTTC. It is translated as CASSQEDRGQGGYTF.

Details on this clone: Different DNA sequences within this sample yield the same CDR3. V and J are TRBV12-3 or TRBV12-4 and TRBJ1-2, with 8 bases aligning to TRBD1. The V and J ends lost 5 bases and 5 bases, in that order; junction bases with no gene match: 4. The CDR3 has 13 residues. The CDR3 DNA reads TGTGCCAGCAGTCTCACAGGGGGTTATGGCTACACCTTC. Its translation: CASSLTGGYGYTF.

This chain joins TRBV19 and TRBJ2-1; the match to TRBD1 covers 7 bases. V gave up 7 bases and J gave up 3 bases; unmatched junction bases: 15. In germline, CDR1 is LNHDA, CDR2 SQIVND (reference sequence). The CDR3 loop spans 17 amino acids. As DNA, the CDR3 is TGTGCCAGTAAGGGGCTAAGATCGGGACAGAGCTACAATGAGCAGTTCTTC. Translating it yields CASKGLRSGQSYNEQFF.

The chain recombines TRBV27 with TRBJ2-7; possible D gene TRBD1, 6 bases. Looked up from germline, CDR1 is MNHEY and CDR2 is SMNVEV (reference sequence). V was trimmed by 2 bases and J by 4 bases, leaving 12 bases between them. The CDR3 is 14 amino acids. The CDR3 loop is CASSLAETGYEQYF. For the CDR3, the DNA is TGTGCCAGCAGTTTAGCGGAAACAGGGTACGAGCAGTACTTC.

The chain recombines TRBV6-2 or TRBV6-3 with TRBJ1-5; D remains ambiguous. Trimming pared 3 bases from V and 2 bases from J, leaving 8 bases between. Germline lookup yields CDR1 MNHEY and CDR2 SVGEGT. The CDR3 has 14 residues. The CDR3, as DNA: TGTGCCAGCAGTTATCCAGGCGGCAATCAGCCCCAGCATTTT. Its protein is CASSYPGGNQPQHF.

This clone was recorded once. The rearrangement uses TRBV12-5 and TRBJ2-1; 10 nucleotides match TRBD2. V dropped 6 bases and J dropped 3; count of bases not matched to a gene: 8. The germline gives CDR1 LGHNT, CDR2 FRNRAP. There are 16 residues in the CDR3. The CDR3 reads CASGEDSGGRYNEQFF. The CDR3 DNA is TGTGCTAGTGGGGAAGATAGCGGGGGGCGCTACAATGAGCAGTTCTTC.

The genes are TRBV9 and TRBJ2-1, with 11 nucleotides matching TRBD2. J was trimmed by 7 bases and V by 4 bases; bases with no gene match: 7. The CDR3 length is 15 residues. CDR1 is SGDLS and CDR2 is YYNGEE in the germline V gene. As DNA, the CDR3 is TGTGCCAGCAGCCCGATAGCGGGGGGGGGAAATGAGCAGTTCTTC. It translates to CASSPIAGGGNEQFF.

V gene TRBV3-1 (or the pseudogene TRBV3-2) combines with J gene TRBJ2-7; the D is unclear. Trimming took off 4 bases at V and 7 bases at J, with 8 bases between the two ends. The V gene's germline CDR1 is LGHDT and CDR2 YNNKEL (reference sequence). The CDR3 has 11 residues. The CDR3 reads CASSLSAEQYF. The CDR3 coding sequence is TGTGCCAGCAGCCTATCAGCGGAGCAGTACTTC.